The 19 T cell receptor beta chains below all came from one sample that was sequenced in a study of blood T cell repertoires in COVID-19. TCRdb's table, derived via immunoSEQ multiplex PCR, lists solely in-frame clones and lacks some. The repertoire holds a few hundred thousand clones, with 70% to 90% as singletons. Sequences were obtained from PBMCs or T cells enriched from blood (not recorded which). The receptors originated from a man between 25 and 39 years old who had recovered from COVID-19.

CDR3: CAWSTGQRYEQYF. CDR3 nucleotides: TGTGCCTGGAGTACGGGACAGAGATACGAGCAGTACTTC. The J gene is TRBJ2-7, the V gene TRBV30; 7 nucleotides align to TRBD1. The germline CDR1 and CDR2 sequences are GTSNPN and SVGIG (reference sequence). The trim removed 2 bases at V and 4 bases at J, leaving 5 bases unmatched. The CDR3 runs 13 residues.

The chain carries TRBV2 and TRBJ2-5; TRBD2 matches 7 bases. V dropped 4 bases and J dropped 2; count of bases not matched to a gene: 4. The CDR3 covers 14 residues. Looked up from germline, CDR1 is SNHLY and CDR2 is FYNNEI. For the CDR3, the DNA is TGTGCCAGCAGTGCCATGGGACTACAAGAGACCCAGTACTTC. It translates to CASSAMGLQETQYF.

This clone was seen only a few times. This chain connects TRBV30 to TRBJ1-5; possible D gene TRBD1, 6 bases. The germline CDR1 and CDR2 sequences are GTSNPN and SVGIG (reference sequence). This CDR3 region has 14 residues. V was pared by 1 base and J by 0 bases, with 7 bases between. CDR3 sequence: CAWSGTVSNQPQHF. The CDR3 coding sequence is TGTGCCTGGAGTGGGACAGTTAGCAATCAGCCCCAGCATTTT. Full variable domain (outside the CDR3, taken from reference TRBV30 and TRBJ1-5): SQTIHQWPATLVQPVGSPLSLECTVEGTSNPNLYWYRQAAGRGLQLLFYSVGIGQISSEVPQNLSASRPQDRQFILSSKKLLLSDSGFYLCAWSGTVSNQPQHFGDGTRLSIL.

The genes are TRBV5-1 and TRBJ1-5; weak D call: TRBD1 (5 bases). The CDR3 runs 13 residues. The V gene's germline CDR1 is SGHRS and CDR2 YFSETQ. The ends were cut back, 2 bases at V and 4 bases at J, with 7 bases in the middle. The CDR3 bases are TGCGCCAGCAGCTTAGGGGAAAATCAGCCCCAGCATTTT. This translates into CASSLGENQPQHF.

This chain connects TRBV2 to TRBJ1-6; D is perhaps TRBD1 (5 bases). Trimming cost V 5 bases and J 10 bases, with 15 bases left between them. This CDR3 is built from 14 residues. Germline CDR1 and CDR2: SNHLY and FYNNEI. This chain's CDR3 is CASSWNTGQSPLHF. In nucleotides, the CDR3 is TGTGCCAGCAGTTGGAACACAGGCCAATCACCCCTCCACTTT.

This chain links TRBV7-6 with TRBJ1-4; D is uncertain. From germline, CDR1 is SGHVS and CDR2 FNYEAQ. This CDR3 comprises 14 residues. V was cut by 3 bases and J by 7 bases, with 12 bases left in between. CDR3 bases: TGTGCCAGCAGCTTTTATTCGGGAGGTGAAAAACTGTTTTTT. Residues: CASSFYSGGEKLFF.

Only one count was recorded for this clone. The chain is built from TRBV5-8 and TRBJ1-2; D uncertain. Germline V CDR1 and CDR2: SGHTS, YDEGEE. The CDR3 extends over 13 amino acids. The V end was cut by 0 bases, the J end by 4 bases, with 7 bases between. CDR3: CASSLVGGYGYTF. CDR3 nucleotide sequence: TGTGCCAGCAGCTTGGTCGGAGGCTATGGCTACACCTTC.

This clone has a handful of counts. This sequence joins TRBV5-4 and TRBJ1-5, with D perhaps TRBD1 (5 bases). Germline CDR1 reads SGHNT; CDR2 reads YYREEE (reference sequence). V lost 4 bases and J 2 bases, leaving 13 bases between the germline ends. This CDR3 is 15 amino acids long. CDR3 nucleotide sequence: TGTGCCAGCAGCACGGATGGGGGGGGCAATCAGCCCCAGCATTTT. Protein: CASSTDGGGNQPQHF.

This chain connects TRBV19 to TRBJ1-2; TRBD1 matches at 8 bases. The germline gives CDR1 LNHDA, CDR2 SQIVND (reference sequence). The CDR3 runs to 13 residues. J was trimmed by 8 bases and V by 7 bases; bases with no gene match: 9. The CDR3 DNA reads TGTGCCAGTACCATAGCACAGGGGGACGGCTACACCTTC. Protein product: CASTIAQGDGYTF.

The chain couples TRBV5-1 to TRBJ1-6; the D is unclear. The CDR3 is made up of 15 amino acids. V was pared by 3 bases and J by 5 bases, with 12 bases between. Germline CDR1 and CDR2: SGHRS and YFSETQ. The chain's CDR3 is CASSSNQANNSPLHF. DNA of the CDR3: TGCGCCAGCAGCTCGAACCAGGCGAATAATTCACCCCTCCACTTT.

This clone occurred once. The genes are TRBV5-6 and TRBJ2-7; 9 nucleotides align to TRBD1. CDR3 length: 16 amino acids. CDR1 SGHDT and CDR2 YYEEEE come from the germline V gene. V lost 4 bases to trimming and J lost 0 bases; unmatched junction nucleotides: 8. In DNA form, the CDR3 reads TGTGCCAGCAGCACGCCGGGACAGGGCATCTCCTACGAGCAGTACTTC. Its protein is CASSTPGQGISYEQYF.

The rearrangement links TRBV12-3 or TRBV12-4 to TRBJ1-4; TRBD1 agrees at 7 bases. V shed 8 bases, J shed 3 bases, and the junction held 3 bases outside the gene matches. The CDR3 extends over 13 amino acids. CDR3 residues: CASYRGPNEKLFF. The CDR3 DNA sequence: TGTGCCAGCTACAGGGGTCCTAATGAAAAACTGTTTTTT.

The CDR3 DNA follows: TGTGCCAGCTGGAGCTCTGGAAACACCATATATTTT. Translated, it gives CASWSSGNTIYF. The chain employs TRBV6-5 and TRBJ1-3, with D unresolved. V was shortened by 8 bases and J by 0 bases, with 5 bases between the two germline ends. The CDR3 length is 12 residues. Germline V gene sequence: CDR1 MNHEY, CDR2 SVGAGI.

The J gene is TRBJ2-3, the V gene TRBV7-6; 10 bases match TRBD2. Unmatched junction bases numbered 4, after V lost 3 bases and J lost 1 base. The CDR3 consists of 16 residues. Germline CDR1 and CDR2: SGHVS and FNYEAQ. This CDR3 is CASSFSLAGGTDTQYF. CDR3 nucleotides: TGTGCCAGCAGCTTTTCCCTAGCGGGGGGCACAGATACGCAGTATTTT.

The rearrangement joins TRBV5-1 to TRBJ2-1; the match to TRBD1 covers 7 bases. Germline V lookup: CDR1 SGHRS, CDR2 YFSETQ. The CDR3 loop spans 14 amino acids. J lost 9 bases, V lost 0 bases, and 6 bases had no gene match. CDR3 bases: TGCGCCAGCAGCTTGGGACAGGGTGACAGTGAGCAGTTCTTC. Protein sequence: CASSLGQGDSEQFF.

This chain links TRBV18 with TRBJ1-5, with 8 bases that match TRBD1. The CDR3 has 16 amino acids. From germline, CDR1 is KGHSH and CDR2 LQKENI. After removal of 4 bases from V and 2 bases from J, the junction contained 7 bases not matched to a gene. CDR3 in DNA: TGTGCCAGCTCACTTACCGGACAGGGCGGCAATCAGCCCCAGCATTTT. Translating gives CASSLTGQGGNQPQHF.

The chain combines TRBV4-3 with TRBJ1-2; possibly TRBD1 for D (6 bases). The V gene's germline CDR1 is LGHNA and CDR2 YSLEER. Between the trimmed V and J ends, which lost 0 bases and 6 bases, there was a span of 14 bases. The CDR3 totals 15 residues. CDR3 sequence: CASSQDRGTGNGYTF. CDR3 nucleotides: TGCGCCAGCAGCCAAGATCGGGGTACAGGGAATGGCTACACCTTC.

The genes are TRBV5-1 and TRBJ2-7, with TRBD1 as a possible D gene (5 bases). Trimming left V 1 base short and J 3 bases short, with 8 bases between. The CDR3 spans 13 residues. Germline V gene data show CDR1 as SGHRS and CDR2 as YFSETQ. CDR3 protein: CASSLSGNYEQYF. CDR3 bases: TGCGCCAGCAGCTTGTCAGGGAACTACGAGCAGTACTTC.

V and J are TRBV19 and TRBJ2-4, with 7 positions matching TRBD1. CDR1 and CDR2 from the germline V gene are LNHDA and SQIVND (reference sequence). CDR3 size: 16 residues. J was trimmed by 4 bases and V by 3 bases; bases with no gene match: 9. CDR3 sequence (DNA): TGTGCCAGTAGTATTTCCCACGGGACAGAAAAAAACATTCAGTACTTC. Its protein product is CASSISHGTEKNIQYF.